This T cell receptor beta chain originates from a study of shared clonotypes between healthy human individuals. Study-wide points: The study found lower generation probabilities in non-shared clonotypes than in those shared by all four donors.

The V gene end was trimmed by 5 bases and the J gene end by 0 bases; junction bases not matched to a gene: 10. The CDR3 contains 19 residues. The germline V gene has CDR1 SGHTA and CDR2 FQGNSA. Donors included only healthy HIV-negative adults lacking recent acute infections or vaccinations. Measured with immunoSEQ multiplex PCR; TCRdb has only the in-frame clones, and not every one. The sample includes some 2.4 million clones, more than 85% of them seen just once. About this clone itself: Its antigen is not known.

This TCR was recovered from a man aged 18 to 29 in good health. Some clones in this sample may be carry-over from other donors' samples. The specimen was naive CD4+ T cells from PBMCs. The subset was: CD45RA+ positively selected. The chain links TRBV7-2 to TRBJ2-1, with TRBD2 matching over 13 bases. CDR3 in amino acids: CASSQPGLAGLSSYNEQFF. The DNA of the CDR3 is TGTGCCAGCAGCCAGCCGGGACTAGCGGGATTGAGCTCCTACAATGAGCAGTTCTTC.